Below are 28 T cell receptor beta chains sequenced from a single sample in a study of vaccination and CD4 T cells after COVID-19. For these TCRs, the target antigens are not known. Treatment defined: approximately nine-day PBMC culture with coronavirus spike peptide pools or control peptides (ViraFEST assay). Cultured CD4+ T cells had their DNA profiled by the Oncomine TCR Beta short-read assay. TCRdb re-derived calls from the PCR reads in MiXCR, one entry per CDR3 protein. Of about 18,000 distinct CDR3 sequences in the sample, around half were seen once. The sample was CD4+ T cells from blood, cultured in vitro. These receptors all stem from a human donor who had recovered from COVID-19.

The chain joins TRBV20-1 to TRBJ1-5; TRBD1 aligns across 7 bases. From germline, CDR1 is DFQATT and CDR2 SNEGSKA (reference sequence). V shed 0 bases and J 5 bases; nucleotides not matched to a gene: 7. CDR3 length equals 15 residues. The CDR3 reads CSARDDGTVHQPQHF. CDR3 nucleotide sequence: TGCAGTGCTAGAGATGATGGGACAGTCCATCAGCCCCAGCATTTT.

The gene calls are TRBV7-9 and TRBJ2-7; 12 bases match TRBD2. The CDR3 length is 16 residues. Germline V gene data show CDR1 as SEHNR and CDR2 as FQNEAQ (reference sequence). V was clipped by 0 bases and J by 7 bases; unmatched bases: 7. DNA for the CDR3: TGTGCCAGCAGCTTAGCGGCTAGCGGGAGGGCCGGGGAGCAGTACTTC. Protein: CASSLAASGRAGEQYF.

J is TRBJ1-1 and V is TRBV7-6; D is ambiguous. From germline, CDR1 is SGHVS and CDR2 FNYEAQ. This CDR3 comprises 15 residues. Trimming stripped 5 bases from V and 1 base from J, with 14 bases between. The CDR3 sequence is CASSPSEWGNTEAFF. The CDR3 nucleotides read TGTGCCAGCAGCCCCTCCGAGTGGGGGAACACTGAAGCTTTCTTT.

This clonotype was seen a few times. CDR3 in amino acids: CASSYLTSGYYNEQFF. CDR3 sequence (DNA): TGTGCCAGCAGTTACCTGACTAGCGGATACTACAATGAGCAGTTCTTC. V is TRBV27 and J is TRBJ2-1, with 9 bases aligning to TRBD2. CDR3 length: 16 amino acids. V shed 4 bases, J shed 3 bases, and the junction held 7 bases outside the gene matches. Per germline, CDR1 MNHEY and CDR2 SMNVEV (reference sequence).

This clonotype has a handful of counts. The chain recombines TRBV20-1 with TRBJ2-7; D is unclear. CDR1 DFQATT and CDR2 SNEGSKA come from the germline V gene (reference sequence). The CDR3 has 13 residues. The germline V and J ends were trimmed by 3 bases and 5 bases, with 14 bases remaining between them. CDR3: CSARFPGRDEQYF. CDR3 DNA: TGCAGTGCTAGGTTTCCAGGCCGCGACGAGCAGTACTTC.

The table lists this clonotype with a few counts. The rearrangement joins TRBV15 to TRBJ1-4; D gene ambiguous. This CDR3 region has 15 residues. Trimming removed 0 bases from V and 8 bases from J, with 13 bases in between. Germline V CDR1 and CDR2: LNHNV, YYDKDF (reference sequence). The CDR3 protein is CATSRDRERSEKLFF. In nucleotides, the CDR3 is TGTGCCACCAGCAGAGATCGGGAACGGTCGGAAAAACTGTTTTTT.

This clonotype was observed a few times. The chain has TRBV20-1 and TRBJ1-2; D gene ambiguous. The CDR3 runs 14 residues. Between the trimmed V and J ends, which lost 4 bases and 3 bases, there was a span of 15 bases. Germline V gene data show CDR1 as DFQATT and CDR2 as SNEGSKA (reference sequence). CDR3 bases: TGCAGTGCTATCCCCCGGTACAGAGACTATGGCTACACCTTC. It is translated as CSAIPRYRDYGYTF.

The chain joins TRBV29-1 to TRBJ2-1, with D maybe TRBD2 (7 bases). Trimming took off 5 bases at V and 7 bases at J, with 15 bases between the two ends. This CDR3 is built from 13 residues. Germline lookup yields CDR1 SQVTM and CDR2 ANQGSEA. DNA for the CDR3: TGCAGCGTTACGGGGGGCGGTTCGAATGAGCAGTTCTTC. Encoded protein: CSVTGGGSNEQFF.

The V call is TRBV20-1, the J call TRBJ2-3; weak D call: TRBD2 (5 bases). CDR3 length equals 15 residues. CDR1 DFQATT and CDR2 SNEGSKA come from the germline V gene (reference sequence). Trimming removed 3 bases from V and 1 base from J, with 14 bases in between. CDR3 DNA sequence: TGCAGTGCTAGCGGAATTTGGCGGGGCACAGATACGCAGTATTTT. This translates into CSASGIWRGTDTQYF.

The J gene is TRBJ1-3, the V gene TRBV6-5; D remains ambiguous. The CDR3 sequence is 13 residues long. Germline lookup yields CDR1 MNHEY and CDR2 SVGAGI. V was pared by 6 bases and J by 0 bases, with 6 bases between. As DNA, the CDR3 is TGTGCCAGCAGCTACGACTCTGGAAACACCATATATTTT. Protein product: CASSYDSGNTIYF.

This clonotype was seen only once. V usage is TRBV7-2 and J usage is TRBJ2-2, with D perhaps matching TRBD2 (6 bases). Germline V gene lookup returns CDR1 SGHTA and CDR2 FQGNSA. Trimming pared 2 bases from V and 4 bases from J, leaving 20 bases between. The CDR3 spans 18 residues. The CDR3 nucleotides read TGTGCCAGCAGCTTACCAGGGTCGGGCGGGGCTTTCACCGGGGAGCTGTTTTTT. This gives the protein CASSLPGSGGAFTGELFF.

The chain combines TRBV11-1 with TRBJ2-7, with 7 bases lining up with TRBD1. The germline V gene encodes CDR1 SGHAT and CDR2 FQDESV (reference sequence). J lost 2 bases, V lost 8 bases, and 9 bases had no gene match. The CDR3 contains 14 residues. CDR3 DNA: TGTGCCAGCCACGACAGGGTGTTCCCCTACGAGCAGTACTTC. It is translated as CASHDRVFPYEQYF.

The chain uses TRBV7-2 and TRBJ1-6, with D uncertain. The CDR3 loop spans 12 amino acids. Per the germline V gene, CDR1 is SGHTA and CDR2 is FQGNSA. The V end was cut by 1 base, the J end by 9 bases, with 4 bases between. DNA of the CDR3: TGTGCCAGCAGCTTAGACGCTTCACCCCTCCACTTT. As protein: CASSLDASPLHF.

Of note for this clonotype: A junction boundary mismatches the germline segment, possibly from a read error. The V and J genes are TRBV10-3 and TRBJ2-5, with 8 nucleotides matching TRBD1. Per germline, CDR1 ENHRY and CDR2 SYGVKD. The CDR3 totals 15 residues. The CDR3, as DNA: TGTGCCATCCGGGCCGGCGGACAGGGTAAAGAGGCCCAGTACTTC. Translated, it gives CAIRAGGQGKEAQYF.

The rearrangement uses TRBV20-1 and TRBJ1-1; maybe TRBD1 (5 bases). CDR3 size: 12 residues. Germline V gene data show CDR1 as DFQATT and CDR2 as SNEGSKA (reference sequence). Trimming stripped 3 bases from V and 6 bases from J, with 11 bases between. This CDR3 reads CSASGGKAEAFF. The CDR3 DNA reads TGCAGTGCTAGTGGGGGAAAAGCTGAAGCTTTCTTT.

This clonotype was detected a few times. The chain has TRBV27 and TRBJ1-1; D is possibly TRBD1 (5 bases). This CDR3 spans 17 amino acids. Germline V lookup: CDR1 MNHEY, CDR2 SMNVEV (reference sequence). V shed 6 bases and J shed 0 bases, with 20 bases lying between them. The CDR3 here is CASRPKGNSIVNTEAFF. The CDR3 DNA follows: TGTGCCAGCAGGCCGAAGGGGAATAGCATCGTGAACACTGAAGCTTTCTTT.

The table lists this clonotype with a count of one. Its ends do not fully match the called genes, so a read error is possible. The gene calls are TRBV11-3 and TRBJ2-5; D may be TRBD1 (6 bases). Germline CDR1 is SGHNT and CDR2 is YENEEA. CDR3 length equals 14 residues. The CDR3 DNA is TGTACCAGCAGCTTAAGGGGGAAGCAAGAGACCCAGTACTTC. It translates to CTSSLRGKQETQYF.

This chain uses TRBV28 with TRBJ1-5; D unresolved. Trimming took off 3 bases at V and 1 base at J, with 4 bases between the two ends. The CDR3 spans 13 residues. Germline CDR1 is MDHEN and CDR2 is SYDVKM. The CDR3 bases are TGTGCCAGCAGTTTTGGCAGCAATCAGCCCCAGCATTTT. This encodes CASSFGSNQPQHF.

This clonotype appeared a few times. The chain employs TRBV20-1 and TRBJ2-1; the match to TRBD2 covers 9 bases. V gave up 6 bases and J gave up 4 bases; unmatched junction bases: 13. Germline-derived CDR1 and CDR2 are DFQATT and SNEGSKA (reference sequence). The CDR3 extends over 16 amino acids. The CDR3 DNA reads as TGCAGTGCCATCGGGCTAGCGGGATCTATATACAATGAGCAGTTCTTC. Translation: CSAIGLAGSIYNEQFF.

V is TRBV12-5 and J is TRBJ1-5; D unresolved. Trimming cost V 2 bases and J 5 bases, with 4 bases left between them. There are 12 residues in the CDR3. The germline V gene encodes CDR1 LGHNT and CDR2 FRNRAP. This CDR3 is CASGLHHQPQHF. The DNA for the CDR3 is TGTGCTAGTGGTTTGCATCATCAGCCCCAGCATTTT. Variable domain in full (rest from reference TRBV12-5 and TRBJ1-5): DARVTQTPRHKVTEMGQEVTMRCQPILGHNTVFWYRQTMMQGLELLAYFRNRAPLDDSGMPKDRFSAEMPDATLATLKIQPSEPRDSAVYFCASGLHHQPQHFGDGTRLSIL.

The chain uses TRBV10-3 and TRBJ1-1; a weak D match, TRBD1 (5 bases). This CDR3 contains 16 residues. Trimming took 0 bases from V and 3 from J, leaving 14 bases between them. Germline lookup yields CDR1 ENHRY and CDR2 SYGVKD. CDR3: CAISESIPGSDTEAFF. The CDR3 coding sequence is TGTGCCATCAGTGAGTCGATTCCAGGGTCTGACACTGAAGCTTTCTTT.

This rearrangement joins TRBV19 to TRBJ2-5; D perhaps matches TRBD2 (6 bases). Germline values: CDR1 LNHDA, CDR2 SQIVND (reference sequence). The CDR3 is 14 residues long. V was clipped by 3 bases and J by 5 bases, with 13 bases between them. The chain's CDR3 is CASSILGGYETQYF. CDR3 in DNA: TGTGCCAGTAGTATCCTGGGGGGATATGAGACCCAGTACTTC.

Comments on this clonotype: Sequence at one end of the junction differs from germline and may be a read error. V usage is TRBV27 and J usage is TRBJ1-5, with D perhaps matching TRBD1 (6 bases). The CDR3 is 16 residues long. Per germline, CDR1 MNHEY and CDR2 SMNVEV (reference sequence). As DNA, the CDR3 is TGCGCGAGGGGTAGTAGGGGGGAAGGGCTTAATCAGCCCCAGCATTTT. It codes for CARGSRGEGLNQPQHF.

This clonotype was observed a handful of times. The V gene is TRBV12-3 or TRBV12-4, the J gene TRBJ1-2; D not resolved. V shed 7 bases and J shed 4 bases, with 16 bases lying between them. This CDR3 is built from 14 residues. In DNA, the CDR3 is TGTGCCAGCACCTTCGGGAGTCCGCGCTATGGCTACACCTTC. This gives the protein CASTFGSPRYGYTF.

J is TRBJ2-2 and V is TRBV20-1, with 7 bases identical to TRBD1. With V trimmed by 7 bases and J by 0 bases, 8 bases remained unmatched. The germline V gene has CDR1 DFQATT and CDR2 SNEGSKA (reference sequence). The CDR3 is 15 residues long. This CDR3 reads CSVQPGQTNTGELFF. In DNA, the CDR3 is TGCAGTGTTCAGCCGGGACAGACGAACACCGGGGAGCTGTTTTTT.

This clonotype has a single count. The genes are TRBV20-1 and TRBJ2-1; tentatively, D is TRBD1 (7 bases). The CDR3 consists of 16 residues. Between the trimmed V and J ends, which lost 4 bases and 3 bases, there was a span of 19 bases. Germline V CDR1 and CDR2: DFQATT, SNEGSKA (reference sequence). Here the CDR3 DNA reads TGCAGTGCTACCTACAGGGGAGGAACTAACTACAATGAGCAGTTCTTC. Protein product: CSATYRGGTNYNEQFF.

This clonotype was observed a handful of times. This chain uses TRBV24-1 with TRBJ1-5; D unresolved. CDR3 size: 15 residues. Trimming cost V 5 bases and J 2 bases, with 12 bases left between them. CDR1 and CDR2 from the germline V gene are KGHDR and SFDVKD. CDR3 nucleotide sequence: TGTGCCACCAGTGCTGGAGGGCAGGGCAATCAGCCCCAGCATTTT. It yields the protein CATSAGGQGNQPQHF.

This sequence joins TRBV7-9 and TRBJ1-2; 8 bases are shared with TRBD1. Trimming at V came to 5 bases and at J to 1 base, leaving 3 bases not matched to a gene. Germline-derived CDR1 and CDR2 are SEHNR and FQNEAQ (reference sequence). The length of the CDR3 is 14 residues. CDR3 protein: CASSGDRINYGYTF. DNA of the CDR3: TGTGCCAGCAGCGGGGACAGGATTAACTATGGCTACACCTTC.